The sequence of this TCR beta chain was determined in a study of blood T cell repertoires in COVID-19. Overall study: Researchers got acute and convalescent COVID-19 samples from the United States, Italy and Spain. The cDNA or gDNA used as material had been derived from T cells, B-cell-depleted T cells, or PBMCs.

In the original processing: By means of reference gene primer amplification, nucleated cell counts were estimated. Data came from immunoSEQ multiplex PCR; TCRdb stores just in-frame clones and leaves some out. The DNA was the basis for D and trimming; V, J and clone size are from that table. Of 150,000 to 200,000 clones listed, more than 75% are singletons. The receptor's source is a human donor in a cohort sampled during active COVID-19. Sequenced sample: peripheral blood.

CDR3 sequence (DNA): TGTGCCAGCAGCCAGGGACGGGCTAGCGGATTTAGCACAGATACGCAGTATTTT. Amino acids: CASSQGRASGFSTDTQYF. V gene TRBV3-1 (or the pseudogene TRBV3-2) combines with J gene TRBJ2-3, with 7 bases that match TRBD2. Germline CDR1 and CDR2: LGHDT and YNNKEL (reference sequence). The V and J ends lost 3 bases and 0 bases, in that order; junction bases with no gene match: 12. The CDR3 runs to 18 residues.